This TCR beta chain is from a study of blood T cell repertoires in COVID-19. Study summary: The analysed material was cDNA or gDNA that came from T cells, B-cell-depleted T cells, or PBMCs.

Repertoires were generated with immunoSEQ multiplex PCR, while TCRdb's copy carries only in-frame clones and drops some. The table shows roughly 150,000 clones, with roughly 80% occurring only once. The length of the CDR3 is 15 residues. In germline, CDR1 is LNHDA, CDR2 SQIVND (reference sequence). Trimming took 5 bases from V and 7 from J, leaving 18 bases between them. The TCR was taken from a woman older than 75 with COVID-19, enrolled during active disease. This chain links TRBV19 with TRBJ1-3; perhaps TRBD1 as D (5 bases). The sequencing input was peripheral blood. The CDR3 region has the DNA TGTGCCAGTAGTTCAACAGGAATGCTGGGTAACACCATATATTTT. Translated: CASSSTGMLGNTIYF.